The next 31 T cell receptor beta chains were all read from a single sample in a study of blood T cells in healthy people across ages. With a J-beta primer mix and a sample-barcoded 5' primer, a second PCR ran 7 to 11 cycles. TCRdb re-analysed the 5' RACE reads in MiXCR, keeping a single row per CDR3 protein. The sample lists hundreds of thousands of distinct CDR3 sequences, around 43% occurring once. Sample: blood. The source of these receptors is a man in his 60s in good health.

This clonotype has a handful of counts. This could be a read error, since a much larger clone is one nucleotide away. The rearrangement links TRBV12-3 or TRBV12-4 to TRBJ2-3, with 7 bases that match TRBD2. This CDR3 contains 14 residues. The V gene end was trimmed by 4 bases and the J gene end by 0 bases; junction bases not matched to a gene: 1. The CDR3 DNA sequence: TGTGCCAGCAGTTGCGGGGGTAGCACAGATACGCAGTATTTT. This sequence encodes CASSCGGSTDTQYF.

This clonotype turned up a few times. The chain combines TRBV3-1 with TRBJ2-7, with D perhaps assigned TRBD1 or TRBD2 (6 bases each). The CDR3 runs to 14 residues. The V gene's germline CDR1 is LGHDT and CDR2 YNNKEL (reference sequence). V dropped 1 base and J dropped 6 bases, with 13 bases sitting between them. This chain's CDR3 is CASSQGRGAREQYF. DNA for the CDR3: TGTGCCAGCAGCCAAGGGAGGGGGGCGCGCGAGCAGTACTTC.

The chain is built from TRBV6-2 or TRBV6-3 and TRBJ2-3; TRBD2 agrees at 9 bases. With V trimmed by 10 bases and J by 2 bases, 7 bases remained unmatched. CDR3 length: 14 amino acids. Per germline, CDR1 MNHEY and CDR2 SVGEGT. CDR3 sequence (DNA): TGTGCCACCAAATCTAGCGGGGCCACAGATACGCAGTATTTT. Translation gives CATKSSGATDTQYF.

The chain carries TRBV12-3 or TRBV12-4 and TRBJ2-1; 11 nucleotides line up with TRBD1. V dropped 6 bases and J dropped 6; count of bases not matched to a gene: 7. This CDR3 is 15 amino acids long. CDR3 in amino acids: CASSARDRGINEQFF. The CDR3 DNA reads TGTGCCAGCAGCGCCCGGGACAGGGGGATCAATGAGCAGTTCTTC.

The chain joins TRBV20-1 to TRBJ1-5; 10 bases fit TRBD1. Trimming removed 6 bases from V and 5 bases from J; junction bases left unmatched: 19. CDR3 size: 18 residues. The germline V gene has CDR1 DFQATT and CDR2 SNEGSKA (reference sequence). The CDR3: CSATDPGTGAGGDQPQHF. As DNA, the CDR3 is TGCAGTGCCACGGACCCCGGGACAGGGGCCGGCGGAGATCAGCCCCAGCATTTT.

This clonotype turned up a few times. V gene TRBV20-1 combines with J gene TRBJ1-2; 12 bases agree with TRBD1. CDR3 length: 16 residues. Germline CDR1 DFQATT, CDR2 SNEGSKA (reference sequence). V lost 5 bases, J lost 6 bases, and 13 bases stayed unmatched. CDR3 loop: CSAPGTGGNFYHGYTF. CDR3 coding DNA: TGCAGTGCTCCCGGGACAGGGGGCAATTTCTACCATGGCTACACCTTC.

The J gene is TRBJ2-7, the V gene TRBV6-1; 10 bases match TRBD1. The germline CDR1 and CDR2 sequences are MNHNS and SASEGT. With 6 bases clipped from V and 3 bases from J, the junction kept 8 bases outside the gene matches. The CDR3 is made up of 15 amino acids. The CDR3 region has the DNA TGTGCCAGCAGACCCAGACAGGGGGCTCACTACGAGCAGTACTTC. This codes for CASRPRQGAHYEQYF.

CDR3 DNA: TGCAGCGCGTCCCGGGACAGGGTCAATGAGCAGTACTTC. Translated, it gives CSASRDRVNEQYF. The rearrangement links TRBV29-1 to TRBJ2-5; TRBD1 agrees at 9 bases. CDR3 length equals 13 residues. Germline assignment: CDR1 SQVTM and CDR2 ANQGSEA. The junction had 14 bases not matched to a gene; V was cut back by 7 bases and J by 11 bases.

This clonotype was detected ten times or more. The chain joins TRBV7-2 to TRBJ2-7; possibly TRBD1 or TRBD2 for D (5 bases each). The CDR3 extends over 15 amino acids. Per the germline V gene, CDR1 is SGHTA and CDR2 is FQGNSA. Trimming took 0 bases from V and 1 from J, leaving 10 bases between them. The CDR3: CASSLASGPSYEQYF. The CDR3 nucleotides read TGTGCCAGCAGCTTAGCGTCGGGACCGTCCTACGAGCAGTACTTC.

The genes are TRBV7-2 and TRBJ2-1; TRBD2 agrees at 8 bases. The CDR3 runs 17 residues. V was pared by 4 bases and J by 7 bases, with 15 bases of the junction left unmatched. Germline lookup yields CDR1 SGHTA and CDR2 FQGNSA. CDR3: CASSSTHGGAYGNEQFF. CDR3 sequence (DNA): TGTGCCAGCAGCTCTACCCACGGGGGGGCCTATGGTAATGAGCAGTTCTTC.

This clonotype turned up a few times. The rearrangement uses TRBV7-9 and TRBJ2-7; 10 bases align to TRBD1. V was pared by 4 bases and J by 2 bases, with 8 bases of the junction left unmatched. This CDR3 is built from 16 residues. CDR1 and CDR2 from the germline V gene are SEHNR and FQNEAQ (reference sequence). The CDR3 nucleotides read TGTGCCAGCAGCTCTGGGACAGGGGCAAAAGCCTACGAGCAGTACTTC. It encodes CASSSGTGAKAYEQYF.

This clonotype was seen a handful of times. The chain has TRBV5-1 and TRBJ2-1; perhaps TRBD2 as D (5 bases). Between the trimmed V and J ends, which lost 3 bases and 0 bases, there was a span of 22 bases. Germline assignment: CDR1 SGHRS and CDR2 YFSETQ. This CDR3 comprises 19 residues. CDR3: CASSSRTRIGESSYNEQFF. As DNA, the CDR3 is TGCGCCAGCAGCTCACGGACCAGGATCGGGGAGAGCTCCTACAATGAGCAGTTCTTC.

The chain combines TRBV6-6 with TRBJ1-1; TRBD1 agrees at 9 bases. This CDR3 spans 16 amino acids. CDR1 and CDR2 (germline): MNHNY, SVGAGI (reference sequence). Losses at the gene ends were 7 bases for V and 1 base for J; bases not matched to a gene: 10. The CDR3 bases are TGTGCCAGCATTCCCCCGCCGGACAGGGGGAACACTGAAGCTTTCTTT. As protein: CASIPPPDRGNTEAFF.

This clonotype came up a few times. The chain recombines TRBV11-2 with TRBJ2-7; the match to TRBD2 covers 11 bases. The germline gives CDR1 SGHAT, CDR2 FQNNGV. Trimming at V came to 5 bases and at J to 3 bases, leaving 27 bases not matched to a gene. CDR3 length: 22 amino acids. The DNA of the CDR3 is TGTGCCAGCAGCCTCATTGACCCACGTTGGACACATCCCACTAGCGGGGGCTACGAGCAGTACTTC. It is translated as CASSLIDPRWTHPTSGGYEQYF.

This CDR3 is CASRVPGGPTDTQYF. CDR3 sequence (DNA): TGTGCCAGCAGGGTCCCGGGGGGACCCACAGATACGCAGTATTTT. This chain uses TRBV6-4 with TRBJ2-3; 7 bases align to TRBD2. The CDR3 is made up of 15 amino acids. V shed 6 bases and J 2 bases; nucleotides not matched to a gene: 8. CDR1 MRHNA and CDR2 SNTAGT come from the germline V gene.

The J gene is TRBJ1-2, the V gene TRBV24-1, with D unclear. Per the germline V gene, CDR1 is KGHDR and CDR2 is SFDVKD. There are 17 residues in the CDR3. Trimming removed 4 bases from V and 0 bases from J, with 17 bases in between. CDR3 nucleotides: TGTGCCACCAGTGACTCCGCACCGGGGAGGGCTAACTATGGCTACACCTTC. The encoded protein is CATSDSAPGRANYGYTF.

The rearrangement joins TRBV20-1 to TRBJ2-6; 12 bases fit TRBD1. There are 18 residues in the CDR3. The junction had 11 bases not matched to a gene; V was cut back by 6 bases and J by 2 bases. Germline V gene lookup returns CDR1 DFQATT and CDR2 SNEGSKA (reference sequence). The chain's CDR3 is CSALDRDRGLPGANVLTF. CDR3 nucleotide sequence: TGCAGTGCCCTTGACCGGGACAGGGGGCTTCCTGGGGCCAACGTCCTGACTTTC.

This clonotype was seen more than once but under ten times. In nucleotides, the CDR3 is TGTGCCAGCAGCCCCCGTAGCGGGGGGTCCACAGATACGCAGTATTTT. Residues: CASSPRSGGSTDTQYF. This chain links TRBV11-2 with TRBJ2-3; 10 bases map to TRBD2. J lost 2 bases, V lost 5 bases, and 7 bases had no gene match. CDR3 size: 16 residues. Germline lookup yields CDR1 SGHAT and CDR2 FQNNGV. Using reference TRBV11-2 and TRBJ2-3 for the parts outside the CDR3, the full variable domain is EAGVAQSPRYKIIEKRQSVAFWCNPISGHATLYWYQQILGQGPKLLIQFQNNGVVDDSQLPKDRFSAERLKGVDSTLKIQPAKLEDSAVYLCASSPRSGGSTDTQYFGPGTRLTVL.

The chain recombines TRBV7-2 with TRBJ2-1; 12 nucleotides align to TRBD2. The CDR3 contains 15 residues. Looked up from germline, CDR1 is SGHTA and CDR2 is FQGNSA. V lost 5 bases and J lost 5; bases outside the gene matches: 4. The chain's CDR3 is CASSRTSGENNEQFF. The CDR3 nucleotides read TGTGCCAGCAGCAGGACTAGCGGGGAAAACAATGAGCAGTTCTTC. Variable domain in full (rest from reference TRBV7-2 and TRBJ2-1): GAGVSQSPSNKVTEKGKDVELRCDPISGHTALYWYRQSLGQGLEFLIYFQGNSAPDKSGLPSDRFSAERTGGSVSTLTIQRTQQEDSAVYLCASSRTSGENNEQFFGPGTRLTVL.

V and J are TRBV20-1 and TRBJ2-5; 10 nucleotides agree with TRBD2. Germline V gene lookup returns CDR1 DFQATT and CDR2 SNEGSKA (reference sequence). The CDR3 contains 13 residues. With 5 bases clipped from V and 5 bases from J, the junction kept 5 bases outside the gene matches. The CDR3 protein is CSAGGSGGETQYF. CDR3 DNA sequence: TGCAGTGCTGGCGGTAGCGGGGGGGAGACCCAGTACTTC.

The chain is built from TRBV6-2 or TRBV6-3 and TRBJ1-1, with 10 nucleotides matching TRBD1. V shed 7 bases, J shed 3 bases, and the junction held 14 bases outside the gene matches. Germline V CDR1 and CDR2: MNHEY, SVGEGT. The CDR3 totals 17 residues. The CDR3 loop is CASTRIWRQGADTEAFF. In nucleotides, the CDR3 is TGTGCCAGCACCCGTATCTGGAGACAGGGGGCCGACACTGAAGCTTTCTTT.

The CDR3 protein is CASSLEGGVLDNEQFF. The CDR3 DNA follows: TGTGCCAGCAGCTTAGAGGGGGGGGTTTTGGACAATGAGCAGTTCTTC. The chain joins TRBV7-2 to TRBJ2-1, with D maybe TRBD2 (7 bases). This CDR3 comprises 16 residues. The germline CDR1 and CDR2 sequences are SGHTA and FQGNSA. V was cut by 1 base and J by 5 bases, with 15 bases left in between.

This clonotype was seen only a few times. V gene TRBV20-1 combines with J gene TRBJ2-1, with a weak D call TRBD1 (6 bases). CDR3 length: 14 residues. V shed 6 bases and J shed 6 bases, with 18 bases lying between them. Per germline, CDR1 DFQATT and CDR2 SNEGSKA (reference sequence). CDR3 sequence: CSASDRPPFNEQFF. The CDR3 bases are TGCAGTGCCTCCGACAGGCCCCCCTTCAATGAGCAGTTCTTC.

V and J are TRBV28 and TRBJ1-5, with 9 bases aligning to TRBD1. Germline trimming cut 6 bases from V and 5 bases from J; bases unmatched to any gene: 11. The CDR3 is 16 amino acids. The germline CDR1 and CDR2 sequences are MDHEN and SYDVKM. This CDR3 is CASSRETGQGYQPQHF. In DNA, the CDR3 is TGTGCCAGCAGCCGAGAGACGGGACAGGGTTATCAGCCCCAGCATTTT.

CDR3 residues: CSARDPEQFF. CDR3 DNA sequence: TGCAGTGCTAGGGATCCCGAGCAGTTCTTC. This sequence joins TRBV20-1 and TRBJ2-1; D ambiguous. Trimming pared 3 bases from V and 10 bases from J, leaving 7 bases between. The CDR3 covers 10 residues. CDR1 is DFQATT, CDR2 SNEGSKA, per germline (reference sequence).

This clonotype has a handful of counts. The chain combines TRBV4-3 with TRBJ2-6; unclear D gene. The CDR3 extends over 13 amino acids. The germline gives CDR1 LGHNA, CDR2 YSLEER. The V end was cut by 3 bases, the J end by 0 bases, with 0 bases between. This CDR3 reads CASSHSGANVLTF. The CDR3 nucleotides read TGCGCCAGCAGCCACTCTGGGGCCAACGTCCTGACTTTC.

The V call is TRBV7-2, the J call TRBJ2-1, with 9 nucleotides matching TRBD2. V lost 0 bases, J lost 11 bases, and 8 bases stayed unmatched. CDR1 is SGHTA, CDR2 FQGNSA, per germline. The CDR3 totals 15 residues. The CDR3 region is CASSLAAGGPVKQFF. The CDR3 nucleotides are TGTGCCAGCAGCTTAGCGGCGGGGGGGCCAGTTAAGCAGTTCTTC.

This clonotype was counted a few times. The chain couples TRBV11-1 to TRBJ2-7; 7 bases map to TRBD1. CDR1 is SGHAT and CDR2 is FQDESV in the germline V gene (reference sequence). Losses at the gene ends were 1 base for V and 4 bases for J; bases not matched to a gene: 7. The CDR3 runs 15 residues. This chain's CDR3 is CASSLGDSRGYEQYF. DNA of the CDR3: TGTGCCAGCAGCTTAGGGGACAGCCGAGGATACGAGCAGTACTTC. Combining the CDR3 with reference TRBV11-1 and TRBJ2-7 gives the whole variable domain EAEVAQSPRYKITEKSQAVAFWCDPISGHATLYWYRQILGQGPELLVQFQDESVVDDSQLPKDRFSAERLKGVDSTLKIQPAELGDSAMYLCASSLGDSRGYEQYFGPGTRLTVT.

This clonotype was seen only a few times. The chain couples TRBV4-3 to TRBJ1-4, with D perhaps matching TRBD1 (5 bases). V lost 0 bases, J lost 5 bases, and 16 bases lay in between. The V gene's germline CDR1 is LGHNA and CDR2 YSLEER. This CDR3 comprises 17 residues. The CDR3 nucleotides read TGCGCCAGCAGCCAAGATTGGCCCTCGGGGCGGAATGAAAAACTGTTTTTT. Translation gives CASSQDWPSGRNEKLFF.

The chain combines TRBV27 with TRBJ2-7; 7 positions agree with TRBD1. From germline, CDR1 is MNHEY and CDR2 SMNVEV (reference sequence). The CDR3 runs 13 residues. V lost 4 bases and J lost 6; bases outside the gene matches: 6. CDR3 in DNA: TGTGCCAGCAGTTCGTACACAGGGGCCGAGCAGTACTTC. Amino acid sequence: CASSSYTGAEQYF.

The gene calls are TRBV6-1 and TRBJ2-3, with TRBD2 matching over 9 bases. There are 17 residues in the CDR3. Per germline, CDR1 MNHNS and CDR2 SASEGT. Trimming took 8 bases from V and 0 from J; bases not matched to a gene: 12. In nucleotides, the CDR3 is TGTGCCAGCCAGGCCCGACCTAGCGGGATAAGCACAGATACGCAGTATTTT. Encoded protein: CASQARPSGISTDTQYF.